These 27 T cell receptor beta chains originate from one sample sequenced in a study of cytomegalovirus exposure and HLA in healthy donors. Primers for the PCR totalled 60 Vbeta and 13 Jbeta. Clones were sequenced by immunoSEQ multiplex PCR, and TCRdb holds only the in-frame ones, with some missing. The sample shows around 100,000 clones, around three quarters of them seen only once. Sequenced: PBMCs. These receptor sequences come from a woman between 18 and 30 years old in good health and CMV-seropositive.

The chain joins TRBV6-5 to TRBJ1-5, with TRBD1 matching over 8 bases. CDR3 length: 14 residues. V shed 0 bases and J 6 bases; nucleotides not matched to a gene: 1. CDR1 MNHEY and CDR2 SVGAGI come from the germline V gene. CDR3 residues: CASSYSGQAQPQHF. CDR3 DNA sequence: TGTGCCAGCAGTTACTCGGGACAGGCTCAGCCCCAGCATTTT.

The chain couples TRBV6-6 to TRBJ2-4; 10 bases are a match to TRBD2. CDR3 size: 16 residues. Losses at the gene ends were 3 bases for V and 0 bases for J; bases not matched to a gene: 2. Germline CDR1 and CDR2: MNHNY and SVGAGI (reference sequence). CDR3 residues: CASSYTSGVAKNIQYF. In nucleotides, the CDR3 is TGTGCCAGCAGTTATACTAGCGGGGTAGCCAAAAACATTCAGTACTTC.

Here the CDR3 DNA reads TGCGCCAGCAGCTTTCGGGGGGCCACAGATACGCAGTATTTT. Protein product: CASSFRGATDTQYF. The chain has TRBV5-1 and TRBJ2-3; D might be TRBD2 (7 bases). In germline, CDR1 is SGHRS, CDR2 YFSETQ. The CDR3 length is 14 residues. Trimming took off 2 bases at V and 2 bases at J, with 9 bases between the two ends.

The chain carries TRBV11-3 and TRBJ2-5; 13 bases align to TRBD2. This CDR3 is built from 15 residues. The germline V gene has CDR1 SGHNT and CDR2 YENEEA. Trimming cost V 6 bases and J 3 bases; bases outside gene matches: 4. The CDR3 coding sequence is TGTGCCAGCAGTTACGGACTAGCGGGAGAAGAGACCCAGTACTTC. Residues: CASSYGLAGEETQYF.

The rearrangement joins TRBV5-1 to TRBJ2-3; D gene unclear. V was pared by 7 bases and J by 3 bases, with 6 bases between. The V gene's germline CDR1 is SGHRS and CDR2 YFSETQ. The CDR3 has 11 residues. The CDR3 DNA reads TGCGCCAGCCGAGAAACAGATACGCAGTATTTT. The encoded protein is CASRETDTQYF.

This chain links TRBV2 with TRBJ1-5; 8 nucleotides match TRBD1. V was pared by 10 bases and J by 3 bases, with 8 bases of the junction left unmatched. Germline CDR1 reads SNHLY; CDR2 reads FYNNEI. The CDR3 consists of 14 residues. The DNA of the CDR3 is TGTGCCACCCAACGGACAGGGCCCAATCAGCCCCAGCATTTT. Translated, it gives CATQRTGPNQPQHF. Variable domain in full (rest from reference TRBV2 and TRBJ1-5): EPEVTQTPSHQVTQMGQEVILRCVPISNHLYFYWYRQILGQKVEFLVSFYNNEISEKSEIFDDQFSVERPDGSNFTLKIRSTKLEDSAMYFCATQRTGPNQPQHFGDGTRLSIL.

The CDR3 DNA is TGTGCCAGCAGTTACTGCTCCCAGGGGAATCAGCCCCAGCATTTT. Translation gives CASSYCSQGNQPQHF. This chain links TRBV6-7 with TRBJ1-5; possible D gene TRBD1, 6 bases. TRBV6-7 is recorded as an ORF, its role being uncertain. V was pared by 1 base and J by 4 bases, with 11 bases between. The CDR3 extends over 15 amino acids.

This clone was observed a few times. This chain joins TRBV7-9 and TRBJ2-6; 10 positions match TRBD1. The V and J ends lost 8 bases and 0 bases, in that order; junction bases with no gene match: 10. The germline V gene encodes CDR1 SEHNR and CDR2 FQNEAQ (reference sequence). The CDR3 contains 18 residues. Here the CDR3 DNA reads TGTGCCAGCCCGGGACAGGGGTCCGTAAGCTCTGGGGCCAACGTCCTGACTTTC. This translates into CASPGQGSVSSGANVLTF.

This clone was detected only once. The chain employs TRBV9 and TRBJ2-7; 8 bases fit TRBD2. V trimming: 0 bases; J trimming: 2 bases; junction bases outside the gene matches: 4. CDR1 is SGDLS and CDR2 is YYNGEE in the germline V gene. CDR3 length equals 15 residues. The CDR3 region has the DNA TGTGCCAGCAGCGTAGCTCTAGCGGGCGCCTACGAGCAGTACTTC. It specifies CASSVALAGAYEQYF.

The chain couples TRBV9 to TRBJ2-5, with D possibly TRBD2 on 5 matching bases. Trimming took 2 bases from V and 7 from J, leaving 15 bases between them. CDR3 length: 14 residues. Germline V CDR1 and CDR2: SGDLS, YYNGEE. The CDR3, as DNA: TGTGCCAGCAGCGTTTTAGAGCGGTCGGGGACCCAGTACTTC. It specifies CASSVLERSGTQYF.

The J gene is TRBJ2-5, the V gene TRBV9; 10 bases line up with TRBD1. The CDR3 is made up of 13 amino acids. The germline V gene has CDR1 SGDLS and CDR2 YYNGEE. The V segment lost 0 bases and the J segment 9 bases; nucleotides outside the gene matches: 2. For the CDR3, the DNA is TGTGCCAGCAGCGTAGGGGACAGGGGCCCCCAGTACTTC. Its protein is CASSVGDRGPQYF.

This chain joins TRBV6-4 and TRBJ1-1, with D possibly being TRBD1 (5 bases). The CDR3 runs to 13 residues. Germline CDR1 MRHNA, CDR2 SNTAGT. The ends were cut back, 2 bases at V and 5 bases at J, with 9 bases in the middle. The DNA for the CDR3 is TGTGCCAGCAGTGACAGGGGAGGGACTGAAGCTTTCTTT. It specifies CASSDRGGTEAFF.

This clone appeared once. This chain connects TRBV25-1 to TRBJ2-1, with a weak D call TRBD2 (5 bases). Trimming stripped 4 bases from V and 8 bases from J, with 15 bases between. In germline, CDR1 is MGHDK, CDR2 SYGVNS. CDR3 length: 14 residues. This chain's CDR3 is CASSALTSTHEQFF. Here the CDR3 DNA reads TGTGCCAGCAGTGCCTTAACTAGTACGCATGAGCAGTTCTTC.

The V and J genes are TRBV5-6 and TRBJ1-5, with D unresolved. Trimming left V 1 base short and J 1 base short, with 6 bases between. Germline V lookup: CDR1 SGHDT, CDR2 YYEEEE. The CDR3 runs 14 residues. CDR3 coding DNA: TGTGCCAGCAGCTTGCAGTGGAGCAATCAGCCCCAGCATTTT. Translated: CASSLQWSNQPQHF.

This chain links TRBV2 with TRBJ2-5; maybe TRBD1 (6 bases). This CDR3 region has 14 residues. The germline V and J ends were trimmed by 3 bases and 5 bases, with 13 bases remaining between them. Germline V gene data show CDR1 as SNHLY and CDR2 as FYNNEI. The CDR3 reads CASSEHQGLETQYF. The DNA for the CDR3 is TGTGCCAGCAGTGAGCACCAGGGGTTGGAGACCCAGTACTTC.

V gene TRBV19 combines with J gene TRBJ2-1, with 9 bases matching TRBD2. Per germline, CDR1 LNHDA and CDR2 SQIVND (reference sequence). The CDR3 covers 15 residues. Trimming cost V 4 bases and J 8 bases; bases outside gene matches: 9. CDR3 coding DNA: TGTGCCAGTAGTACCGTGGCGGGAGGGGCCCATGAGCAGTTCTTC. It specifies CASSTVAGGAHEQFF.

V is TRBV14 and J is TRBJ2-5; 8 bases are shared with TRBD1. With V trimmed by 5 bases and J by 14 bases, 7 bases remained unmatched. CDR3 length: 11 amino acids. Germline CDR1 SGHDN, CDR2 FVKESK. The CDR3 loop is CASSFRTGIYF. CDR3 nucleotide sequence: TGTGCCAGCAGCTTCAGGACAGGGATCTACTTC.

This clone appeared a few times. The chain employs TRBV10-3 and TRBJ2-7; 10 bases fit TRBD2. Germline-derived CDR1 and CDR2 are ENHRY and SYGVKD. V was clipped by 3 bases and J by 2 bases; unmatched bases: 1. CDR3 length equals 14 residues. The CDR3 DNA reads TGTGCCATCAGTGAAACTAGCGGGACCTACGAGCAGTACTTC. Translation gives CAISETSGTYEQYF.

The rearrangement links TRBV27 to TRBJ2-5, with TRBD2 identical over 8 bases. The CDR3 has 18 amino acids. Germline assignment: CDR1 MNHEY and CDR2 SMNVEV (reference sequence). Losses at the gene ends were 6 bases for V and 2 bases for J; bases not matched to a gene: 17. The CDR3 here is CASSSFGLAGTLQETQYF. The CDR3 DNA is TGTGCCAGCAGCTCGTTCGGTCTAGCGGGTACCTTGCAAGAGACCCAGTACTTC.

The chain employs TRBV6-5 and TRBJ2-5; 11 positions match TRBD1. Germline trimming cut 2 bases from V and 5 bases from J; bases unmatched to any gene: 4. The CDR3 is 15 amino acids. The germline V gene encodes CDR1 MNHEY and CDR2 SVGAGI. CDR3 sequence reads: CASSYGTGGFETQYF. In DNA form, the CDR3 reads TGTGCCAGCAGTTACGGGACAGGGGGATTTGAGACCCAGTACTTC.

This chain connects TRBV14 to TRBJ2-7; D is undetermined. Germline loops: CDR1 SGHDN, CDR2 FVKESK. This CDR3 comprises 12 residues. Trimming shortened V by 1 base and J by 2 bases, and 3 bases separated the two germline ends. CDR3 region: CASSQGAYEQYF. The CDR3 DNA is TGTGCCAGCAGCCAAGGCGCCTACGAGCAGTACTTC.

V gene TRBV30 combines with J gene TRBJ2-1; tentatively, D is TRBD2 (6 bases). Germline V gene sequence: CDR1 GTSNPN, CDR2 SVGIG (reference sequence). The V end was cut by 5 bases, the J end by 3 bases, with 14 bases between. This CDR3 comprises 14 residues. Written as DNA, the CDR3 is TGTGCCTGGCGAAGTTGGGGGGACTACAATGAGCAGTTCTTC. As protein: CAWRSWGDYNEQFF.

The V call is TRBV4-1, the J call TRBJ1-4; D might be TRBD1 (5 bases). The CDR3 runs to 15 residues. V lost 1 base and J lost 7, with 13 bases in between. The V gene's germline CDR1 is MGHRA and CDR2 YSYEKL. CDR3: CASSQAPPGGEKLFF. The DNA for the CDR3 is TGCGCCAGCAGCCAAGCCCCCCCGGGGGGTGAAAAACTGTTTTTT.

This rearrangement joins TRBV7-3 to TRBJ2-2; D might be TRBD1 (7 bases). Germline V gives CDR1 SGHTA, CDR2 FQGTGA. Trimming removed 5 bases from V and 13 bases from J, with 20 bases in between. There are 14 residues in the CDR3. CDR3 amino acids: CASSPPGGGGGLFF. In DNA form, the CDR3 reads TGTGCCAGCAGCCCACCCGGAGGGGGCGGTGGGCTGTTTTTT.

CDR3 nucleotide sequence: TGTGCCATCTTTCGACTAGCGGGAAGCTCCTACGAGCAGTACTTC. It is translated as CAIFRLAGSSYEQYF. V usage is TRBV6-1 and J usage is TRBJ2-7; 11 positions agree with TRBD2. CDR1 is MNHNS and CDR2 is SASEGT in the germline V gene. Unmatched junction bases numbered 8, after V lost 10 bases and J lost 0 bases. The CDR3 totals 15 residues.

The rearrangement joins TRBV7-9 to TRBJ1-2, with D possibly matching TRBD1 (5 bases). The CDR3 spans 12 residues. The V end was cut by 4 bases, the J end by 8 bases, with 11 bases between. Germline V gene data show CDR1 as SEHNR and CDR2 as FQNEAQ (reference sequence). CDR3: CASSWGTLGYTF. Written as DNA, the CDR3 is TGTGCCAGCAGCTGGGGGACTTTAGGCTACACCTTC. Full variable domain (missing parts from reference TRBV7-9 and TRBJ1-2): DTGVSQNPRHKITKRGQNVTFRCDPISEHNRLYWYRQTLGQGPEFLTYFQNEAQLEKSRLLSDRFSAERPKGSFSTLEIQRTEQGDSAMYLCASSWGTLGYTFGSGTRLTVV.

This rearrangement joins TRBV7-9 to TRBJ2-3; unclear D gene. V was pared by 3 bases and J by 0 bases, with 16 bases between. CDR3 length equals 17 residues. The germline gives CDR1 SEHNR, CDR2 FQNEAQ (reference sequence). The CDR3 DNA reads as TGTGCCAGCAGCTTGGGCCCGGATCCGCGCAGCACAGATACGCAGTATTTT. Encoded protein: CASSLGPDPRSTDTQYF.